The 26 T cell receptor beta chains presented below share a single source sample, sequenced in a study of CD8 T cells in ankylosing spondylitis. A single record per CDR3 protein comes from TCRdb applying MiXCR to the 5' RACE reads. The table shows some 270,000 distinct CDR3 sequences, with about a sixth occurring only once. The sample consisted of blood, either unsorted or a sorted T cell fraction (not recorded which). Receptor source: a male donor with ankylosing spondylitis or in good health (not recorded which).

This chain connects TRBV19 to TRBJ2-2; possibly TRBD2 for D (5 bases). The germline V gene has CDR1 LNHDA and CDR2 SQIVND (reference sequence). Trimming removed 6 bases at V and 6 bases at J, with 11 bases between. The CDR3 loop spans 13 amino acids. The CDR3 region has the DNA TGTGCCAGTAGCCCAAGGGAGTCCGGGGAGCTGTTTTTT. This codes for CASSPRESGELFF.

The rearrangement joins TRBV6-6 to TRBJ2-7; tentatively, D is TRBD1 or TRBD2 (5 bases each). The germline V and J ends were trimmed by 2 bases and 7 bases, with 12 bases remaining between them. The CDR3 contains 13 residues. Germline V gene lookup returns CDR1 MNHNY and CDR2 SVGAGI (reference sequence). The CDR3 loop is CASSYEGTGEQYF. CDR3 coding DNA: TGTGCCAGCAGTTACGAGGGGACGGGGGAGCAGTACTTC.

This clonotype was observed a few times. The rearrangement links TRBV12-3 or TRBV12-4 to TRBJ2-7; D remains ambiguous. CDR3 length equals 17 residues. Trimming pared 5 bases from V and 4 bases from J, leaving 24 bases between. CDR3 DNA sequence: TGTGCCAGCAGTCCCTTAGGAGCTGGGAATCTCTTTTACGAGCAGTACTTC. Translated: CASSPLGAGNLFYEQYF.

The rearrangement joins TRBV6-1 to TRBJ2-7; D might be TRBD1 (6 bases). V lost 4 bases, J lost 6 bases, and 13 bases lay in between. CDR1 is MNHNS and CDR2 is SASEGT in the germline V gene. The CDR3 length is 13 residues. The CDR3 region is CASSALEGGEQYF. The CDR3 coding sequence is TGTGCCAGCAGTGCCCTAGAAGGGGGCGAGCAGTACTTC.

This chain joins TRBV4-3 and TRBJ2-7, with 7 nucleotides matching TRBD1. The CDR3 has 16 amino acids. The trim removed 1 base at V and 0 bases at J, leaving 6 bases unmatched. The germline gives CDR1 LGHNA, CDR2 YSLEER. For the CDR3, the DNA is TGCGCCAGCAGCCAAGGTGGGACAGCGAGCTCCTACGAGCAGTACTTC. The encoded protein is CASSQGGTASSYEQYF.

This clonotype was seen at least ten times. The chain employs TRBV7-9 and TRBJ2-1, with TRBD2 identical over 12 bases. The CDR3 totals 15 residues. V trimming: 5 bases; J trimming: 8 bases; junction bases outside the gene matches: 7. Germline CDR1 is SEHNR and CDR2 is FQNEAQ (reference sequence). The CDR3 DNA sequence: TGTGCCAGCAGCCCTCTAGCGGGAGGGTTTGATGAGCAGTTCTTC. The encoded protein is CASSPLAGGFDEQFF.

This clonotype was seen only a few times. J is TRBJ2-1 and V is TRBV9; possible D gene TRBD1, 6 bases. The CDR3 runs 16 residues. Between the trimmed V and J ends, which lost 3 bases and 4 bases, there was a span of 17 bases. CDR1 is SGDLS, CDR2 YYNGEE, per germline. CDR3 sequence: CASSGGWGRKYNEQFF. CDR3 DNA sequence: TGTGCCAGCAGCGGGGGTTGGGGGCGCAAATACAATGAGCAGTTCTTC. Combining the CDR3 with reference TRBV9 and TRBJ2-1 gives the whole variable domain DSGVTQTPKHLITATGQRVTLRCSPRSGDLSVYWYQQSLDQGLQFLIQYYNGEERAKGNILERFSAQQFPDLHSELNLSSLELGDSALYFCASSGGWGRKYNEQFFGPGTRLTVL.

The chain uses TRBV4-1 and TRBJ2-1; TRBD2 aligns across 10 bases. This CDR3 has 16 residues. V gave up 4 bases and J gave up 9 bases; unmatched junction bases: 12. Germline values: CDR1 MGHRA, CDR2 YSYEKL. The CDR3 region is CASSPQGASGSGEQFF. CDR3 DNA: TGCGCCAGCAGCCCTCAAGGGGCTAGCGGGAGTGGTGAGCAGTTCTTC.

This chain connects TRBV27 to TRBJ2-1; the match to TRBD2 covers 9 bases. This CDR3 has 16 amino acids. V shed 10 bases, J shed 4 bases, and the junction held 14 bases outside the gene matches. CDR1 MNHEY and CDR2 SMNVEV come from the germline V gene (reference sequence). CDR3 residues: CATGGGGRAGYNEQFF. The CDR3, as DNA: TGTGCCACCGGGGGAGGCGGGAGGGCCGGGTACAATGAGCAGTTCTTC.

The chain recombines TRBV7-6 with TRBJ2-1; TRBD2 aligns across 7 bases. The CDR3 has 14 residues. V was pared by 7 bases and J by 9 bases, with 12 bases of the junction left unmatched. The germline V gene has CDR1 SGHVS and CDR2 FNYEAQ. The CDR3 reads CASTLWGGEGEQFF. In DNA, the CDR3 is TGTGCCAGCACGCTCTGGGGGGGTGAGGGTGAGCAGTTCTTC.

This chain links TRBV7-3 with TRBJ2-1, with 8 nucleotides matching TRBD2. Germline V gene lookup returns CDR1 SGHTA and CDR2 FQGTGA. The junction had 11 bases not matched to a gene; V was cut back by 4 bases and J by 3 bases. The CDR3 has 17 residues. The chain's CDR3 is CASSYKDLSGDYNEQFF. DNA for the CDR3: TGTGCCAGCAGCTATAAAGACCTTAGCGGGGACTACAATGAGCAGTTCTTC.

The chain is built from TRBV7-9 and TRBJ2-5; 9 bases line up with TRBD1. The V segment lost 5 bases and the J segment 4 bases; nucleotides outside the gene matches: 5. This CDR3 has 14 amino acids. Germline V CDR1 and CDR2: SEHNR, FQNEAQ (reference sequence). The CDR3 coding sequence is TGTGCCAGCAGCACGGGACAGGGCGGAGAGACCCAGTACTTC. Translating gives CASSTGQGGETQYF.

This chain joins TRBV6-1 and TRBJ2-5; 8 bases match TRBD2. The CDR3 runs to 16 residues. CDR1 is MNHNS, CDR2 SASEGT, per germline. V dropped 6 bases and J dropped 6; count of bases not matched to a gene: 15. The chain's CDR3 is CASSPWRAGEVKTQYF. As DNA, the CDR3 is TGTGCCAGCAGCCCCTGGCGAGCGGGAGAGGTAAAGACCCAGTACTTC.

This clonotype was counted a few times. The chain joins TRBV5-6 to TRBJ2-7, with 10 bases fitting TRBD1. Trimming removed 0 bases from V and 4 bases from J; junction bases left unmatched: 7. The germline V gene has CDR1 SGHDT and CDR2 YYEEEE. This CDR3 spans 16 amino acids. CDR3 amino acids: CASSLGTGTGEYEQYF. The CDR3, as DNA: TGTGCCAGCAGCTTGGGGACCGGGACAGGGGAGTACGAGCAGTACTTC.

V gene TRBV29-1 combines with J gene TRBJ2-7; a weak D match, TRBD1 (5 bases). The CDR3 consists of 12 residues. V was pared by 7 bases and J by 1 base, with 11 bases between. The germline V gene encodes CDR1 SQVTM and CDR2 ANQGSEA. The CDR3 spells CSGGTNSYEQYF. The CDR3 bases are TGCAGCGGGGGCACGAATTCCTACGAGCAGTACTTC.

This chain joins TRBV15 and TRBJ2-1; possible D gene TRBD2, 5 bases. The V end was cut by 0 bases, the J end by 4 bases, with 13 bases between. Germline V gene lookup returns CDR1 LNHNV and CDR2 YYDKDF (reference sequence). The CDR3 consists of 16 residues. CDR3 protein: CATSRDLGVGYNEQFF. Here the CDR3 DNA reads TGTGCCACCAGCAGAGATCTGGGAGTAGGTTACAATGAGCAGTTCTTC.

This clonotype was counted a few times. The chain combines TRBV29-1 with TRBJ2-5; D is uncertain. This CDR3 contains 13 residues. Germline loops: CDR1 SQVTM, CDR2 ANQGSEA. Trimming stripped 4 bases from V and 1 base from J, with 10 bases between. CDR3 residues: CSVVPQLQETQYF. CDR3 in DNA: TGCAGCGTTGTCCCACAGCTCCAAGAGACCCAGTACTTC.

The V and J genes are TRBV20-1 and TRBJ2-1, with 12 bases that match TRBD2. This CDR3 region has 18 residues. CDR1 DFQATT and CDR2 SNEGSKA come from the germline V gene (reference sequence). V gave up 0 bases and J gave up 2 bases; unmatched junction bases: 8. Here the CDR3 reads CSARDWATSGSAYNEQFF. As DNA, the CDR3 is TGCAGTGCTAGAGATTGGGCGACTAGCGGGAGCGCCTACAATGAGCAGTTCTTC.

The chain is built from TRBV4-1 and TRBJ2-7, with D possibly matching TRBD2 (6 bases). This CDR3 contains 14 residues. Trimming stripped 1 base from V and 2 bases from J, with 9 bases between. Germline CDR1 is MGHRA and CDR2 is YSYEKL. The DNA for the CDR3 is TGCGCCAGCAGCCAAGCGGGGGTCACCTACGAGCAGTACTTC. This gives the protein CASSQAGVTYEQYF.

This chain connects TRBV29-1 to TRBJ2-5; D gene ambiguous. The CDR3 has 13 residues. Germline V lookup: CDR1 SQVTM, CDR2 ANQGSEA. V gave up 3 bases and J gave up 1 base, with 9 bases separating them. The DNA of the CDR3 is TGCAGCGTTGACTTGATTCCCCAAGAGACCCAGTACTTC. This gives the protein CSVDLIPQETQYF.

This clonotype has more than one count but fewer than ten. This chain's CDR3 is CASSAGTARSYEQYF. Written as DNA, the CDR3 is TGTGCCAGCAGCGCCGGGACAGCTCGCTCCTACGAGCAGTACTTC. The V and J genes are TRBV9 and TRBJ2-7; TRBD1 matches at 7 bases. The germline V gene encodes CDR1 SGDLS and CDR2 YYNGEE. The CDR3 consists of 15 residues. V shed 3 bases and J 0 bases; nucleotides not matched to a gene: 6. The whole variable domain, filled in from reference TRBV9 and TRBJ2-7, reads DSGVTQTPKHLITATGQRVTLRCSPRSGDLSVYWYQQSLDQGLQFLIQYYNGEERAKGNILERFSAQQFPDLHSELNLSSLELGDSALYFCASSAGTARSYEQYFGPGTRLTVT.

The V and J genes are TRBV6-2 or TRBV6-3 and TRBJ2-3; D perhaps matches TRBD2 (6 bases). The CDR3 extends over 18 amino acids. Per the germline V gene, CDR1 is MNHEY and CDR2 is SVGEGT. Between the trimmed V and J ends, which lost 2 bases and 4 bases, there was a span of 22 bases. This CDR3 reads CASSYTLVFAGRADTQYF. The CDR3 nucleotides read TGTGCCAGCAGTTACACCCTCGTGTTTGCGGGAAGAGCAGATACGCAGTATTTT.

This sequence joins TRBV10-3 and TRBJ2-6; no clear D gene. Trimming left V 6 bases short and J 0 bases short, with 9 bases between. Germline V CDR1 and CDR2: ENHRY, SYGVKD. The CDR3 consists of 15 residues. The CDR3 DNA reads TGTGCCATCAGGAATCAGAACTCTGGGGCCAACGTCCTGACTTTC. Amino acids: CAIRNQNSGANVLTF.

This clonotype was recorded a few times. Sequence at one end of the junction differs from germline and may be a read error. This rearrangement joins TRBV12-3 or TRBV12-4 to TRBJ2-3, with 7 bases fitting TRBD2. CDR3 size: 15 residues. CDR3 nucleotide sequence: TGTGCCAGCAGTTTCTTCGCGGGAGTTCAAGATATGCAGTATTTT. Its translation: CASSFFAGVQDMQYF.

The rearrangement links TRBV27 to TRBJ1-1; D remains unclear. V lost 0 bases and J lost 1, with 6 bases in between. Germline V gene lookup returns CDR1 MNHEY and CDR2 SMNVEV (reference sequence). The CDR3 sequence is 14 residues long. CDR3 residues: CASSLSPQNTEAFF. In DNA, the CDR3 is TGTGCCAGCAGTTTATCGCCACAGAACACTGAAGCTTTCTTT.

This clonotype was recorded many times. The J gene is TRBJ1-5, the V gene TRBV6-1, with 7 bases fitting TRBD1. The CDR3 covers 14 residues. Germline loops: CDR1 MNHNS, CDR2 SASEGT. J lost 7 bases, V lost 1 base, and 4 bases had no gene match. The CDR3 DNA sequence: TGTGCCAGCAGTGAAGGACAGGGCGGACAGCCCCAGCATTTT. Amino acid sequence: CASSEGQGGQPQHF.